This T cell receptor beta chain was profiled in a study of regulatory T cells in long-lasting Graves disease. Library construction for TCR beta used iRepertoire HTBI primers and Arm-PCR of CDR3 regions. From the multiplex PCR reads, TCRdb called clonotypes with MiXCR, one entry per CDR3 protein. The sample carries hundreds of thousands of distinct CDR3 sequences, about 16% recorded once. Time point meaning: newly diagnosed GD, antithyroid drugs for less than 3 months. RNA isolated from PBMCs was used to make the TCR library. The CDR3 loop spans 14 amino acids. Germline-derived CDR1 and CDR2 are MNHNS and SASEGT. V was pared by 6 bases and J by 1 base, with 4 bases of the junction left unmatched. This clonotype has only a few counts. What it binds is unknown. Study conclusions and caveats: Persistent Graves' patients showed less TCR diversity than newly diagnosed ones.

Separately, the same data were catalogued under a study of T cells in Graves' hyperthyroidism and ophthalmopathy. That report notes: Across 18 months, stable Graves' hyperthyroidism was marked by no progression to ophthalmopathy. RT-PCR in the first round (using the HTBI primer set) targeted the TCR CDR3.

The V call is TRBV6-1, the J call TRBJ1-2; TRBD1 matches 8 bases. The clonotype was recovered from a woman aged 40-60 years with Graves disease. Here the sequenced sample was peripheral blood mononuclear cells (PBMCs), taken at new diagnosis, from a patient treated with antithyroid drugs. The CDR3 region has the DNA TGTGCCAGCAGAAAACAGGGGGTTAACTATGGCTACACCTTC. This encodes CASRKQGVNYGYTF.